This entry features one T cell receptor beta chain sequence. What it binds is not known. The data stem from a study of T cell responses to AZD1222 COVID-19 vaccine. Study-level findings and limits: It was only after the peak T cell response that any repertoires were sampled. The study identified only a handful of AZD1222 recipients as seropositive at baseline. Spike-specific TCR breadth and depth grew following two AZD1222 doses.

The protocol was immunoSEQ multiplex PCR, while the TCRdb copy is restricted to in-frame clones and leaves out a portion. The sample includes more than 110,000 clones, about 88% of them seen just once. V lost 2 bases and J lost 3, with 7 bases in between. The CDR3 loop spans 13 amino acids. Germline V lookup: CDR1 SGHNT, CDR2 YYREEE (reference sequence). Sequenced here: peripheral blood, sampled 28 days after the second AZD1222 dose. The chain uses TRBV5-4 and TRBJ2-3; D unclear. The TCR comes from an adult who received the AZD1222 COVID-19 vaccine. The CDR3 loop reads CASSFVGTDTQYF. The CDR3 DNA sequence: TGTGCCAGCAGCTTCGTTGGTACAGATACGCAGTATTTT.